This T cell receptor (beta chain) was sequenced during a study of control samples from healthy donors and cancer patients. A remark on this clone: Other DNA sequences in the sample encode the same CDR3.

Here immunoSEQ multiplex PCR was the method, and the copy in TCRdb shows in-frame clones only, minus some. Here the sample spans some 150,000 clones, approximately 96% being singletons. V was cut by 2 bases and J by 2 bases, with 1 base left in between. Germline loops: CDR1 MDHEN, CDR2 SYDVKM. The CDR3 is 13 amino acids. The chain links TRBV28 to TRBJ2-6, with unresolved D. Sequencing was carried out using blood. This receptor was obtained from a man aged 35-49 years in good health. The CDR3, as DNA: TGTGCCAGCAGTTTACCTGGGGCCAACGTCCTGACTTTC. Amino acid sequence: CASSLPGANVLTF.